This TCR beta chain was obtained from a study of siplizumab effects on memory and regulatory T cells (dated by TCRdb to between 2018 and 2021). Study-wide context: The effect of the anti-CD2 antibody siplizumab on alloreactive T-cell subsets was examined in allogeneic mixed lymphocyte reactions constructed from human PBMCs. Study-level results and caveats: In reactions with siplizumab, an average of about 75% of mappable alloreactive CD4+ clones were Treg-derived, compared with roughly 27% in control reactions. Compared with memory T cells, unstimulated naive T cells appeared more diverse, and naive cells seemed to make a substantial contribution to the alloresponse. No functional confirmation was obtained for the suppressive function of proliferating Tregs from siplizumab cultures. Roughly 80-95% of proliferating CD4+ or CD8+ clones could not be assigned a naive or memory phenotype. Because sequences below about 10^-5 frequency were poorly captured, only a minor fraction of alloreactive clones could be mapped to unstimulated subsets. The cumulative frequency of alloreactive sequences traceable to unstimulated CD4+ memory T cells was significantly reduced by siplizumab.

Sorted unstimulated T cells and proliferating T cells recovered from mixed lymphocyte reactions underwent TCRbeta CDR3 sequencing. Fresh whole blood from approximately 11 HLA-typed healthy donors served as the source for isolating PBMCs. To map where alloreactive clones came from, CD4+ non-regulatory T cells in the unstimulated state were FACS-sorted. The method behind the library was the immunoSEQ multiplex PCR assay. The deep sequencing platform assayed about 10^5 TCR templates per sample. Genomic DNA extracted from sorted T cells was the material used for TCRbeta CDR3 sequencing. Per the source publication's procedure: The R programming language was used for the clonal analysis of the TCRbeta CDR3 data. Unstimulated samples were compared with post-reaction CFSE-low samples to define alloreactive CD4+ and CD8+ clones. Regulatory or non-regulatory origin of alloreactive CD4+ clones was assigned by matching sequences to the sorted unstimulated Treg and non-Treg repertoires. The table comes from immuneACCESS by way of TCRdb, which keeps in-frame sequences with V and J called. Part of the clones is missing from these tables; in studies checked, under half for an unresolved V gene and the rest for unknown reasons. That table furnishes V, J and clone size, whereas the DNA furnished D and trimming. For this sample there are around 100,000 clones; approximately 95% appear just once. Roughly 0.3% of the sample goes to the ten largest clones.

The junction carries 9 bases between V and J, which are trimmed by 6 bases and 3 bases respectively. CDR1 and CDR2, looked up from the germline V gene, are MNHNS and SASEGT. The CDR3 measures 13 amino acids from cysteine to phenylalanine. The DNA shown is the 39-base CDR3, in frame from base 1. With regard to this clone: The antigen this receptor binds is unknown. Base qualities are not at hand, and no much larger clone is one base apart.

This TCR derives from a human donor in good health. The sequenced material came from non-Treg CD4+ T cells sorted from blood. According to the study, the label for this sample's cell subset or site signals: FACS-sorted unstimulated CD4+ non-regulatory T cells. The chain employs TRBV6-1 and TRBJ1-5; the D segment could be TRBD1, given 5 matching bases. In nucleotides, the sequence is TGTGCCAGCAGAACAGGAAACAATCAGCCCCAGCATTTT. Its translation is CASRTGNNQPQHF.